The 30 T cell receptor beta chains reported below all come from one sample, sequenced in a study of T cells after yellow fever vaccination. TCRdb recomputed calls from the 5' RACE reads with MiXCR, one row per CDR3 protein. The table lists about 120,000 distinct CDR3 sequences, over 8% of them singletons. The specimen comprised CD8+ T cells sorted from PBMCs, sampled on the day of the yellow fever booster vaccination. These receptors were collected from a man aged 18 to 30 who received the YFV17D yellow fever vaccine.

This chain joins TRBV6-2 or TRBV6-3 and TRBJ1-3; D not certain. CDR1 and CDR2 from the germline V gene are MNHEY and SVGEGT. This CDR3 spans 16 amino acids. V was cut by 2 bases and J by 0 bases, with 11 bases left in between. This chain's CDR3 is CASSYVRASSGNTIYF. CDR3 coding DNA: TGTGCCAGCAGTTACGTACGGGCCTCCTCTGGAAACACCATATATTTT.

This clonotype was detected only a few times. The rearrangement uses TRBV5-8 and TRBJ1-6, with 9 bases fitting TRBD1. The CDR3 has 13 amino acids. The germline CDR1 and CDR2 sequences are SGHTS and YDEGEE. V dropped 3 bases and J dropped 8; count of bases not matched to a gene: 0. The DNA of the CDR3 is TGTGCCAGCAGCTACAGGGGGCATTCACCCCTCCACTTT. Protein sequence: CASSYRGHSPLHF.

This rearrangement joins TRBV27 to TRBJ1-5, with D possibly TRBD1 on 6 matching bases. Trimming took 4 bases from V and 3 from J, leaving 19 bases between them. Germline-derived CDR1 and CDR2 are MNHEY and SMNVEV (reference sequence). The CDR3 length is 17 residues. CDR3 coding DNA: TGTGCCAGCAGTTCATCACCAGGGGTATCGGACAATCAGCCCCAGCATTTT. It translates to CASSSSPGVSDNQPQHF.

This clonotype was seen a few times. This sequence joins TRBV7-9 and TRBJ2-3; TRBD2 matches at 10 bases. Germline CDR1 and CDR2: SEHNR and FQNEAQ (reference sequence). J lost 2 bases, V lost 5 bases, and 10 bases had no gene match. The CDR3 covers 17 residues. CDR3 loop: CASSRTNSGGTTDTQYF. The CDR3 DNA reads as TGTGCCAGCAGCCGAACCAATAGCGGGGGGACCACAGATACGCAGTATTTT.

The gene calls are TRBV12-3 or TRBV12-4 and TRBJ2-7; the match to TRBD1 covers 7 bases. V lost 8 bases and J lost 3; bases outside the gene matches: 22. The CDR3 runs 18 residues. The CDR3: CASATGSLLTGMSYEQYF. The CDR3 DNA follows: TGTGCCAGCGCCACTGGGAGCCTTCTGACAGGGATGAGCTACGAGCAGTACTTC.

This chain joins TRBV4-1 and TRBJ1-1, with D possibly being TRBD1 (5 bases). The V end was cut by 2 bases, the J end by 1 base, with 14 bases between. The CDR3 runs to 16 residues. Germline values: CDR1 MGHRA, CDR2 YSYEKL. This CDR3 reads CASSQSRQRPNTEAFF. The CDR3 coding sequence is TGCGCCAGCAGCCAATCAAGACAGAGACCGAACACTGAAGCTTTCTTT.

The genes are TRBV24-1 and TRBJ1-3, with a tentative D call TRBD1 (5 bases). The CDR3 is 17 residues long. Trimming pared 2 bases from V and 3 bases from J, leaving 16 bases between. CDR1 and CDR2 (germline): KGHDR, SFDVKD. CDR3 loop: CATSDSKTGTDGNTIYF. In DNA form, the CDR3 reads TGTGCCACCAGTGATTCCAAAACCGGGACTGATGGAAACACCATATATTTT.

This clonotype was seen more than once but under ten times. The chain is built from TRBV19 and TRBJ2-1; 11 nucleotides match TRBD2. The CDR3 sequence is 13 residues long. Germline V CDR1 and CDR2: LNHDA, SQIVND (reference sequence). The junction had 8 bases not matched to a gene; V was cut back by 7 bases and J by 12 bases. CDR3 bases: TGTGCCAGTAATAGCGGGGGGGCGATCGGGCAGTTCTTC. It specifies CASNSGGAIGQFF.

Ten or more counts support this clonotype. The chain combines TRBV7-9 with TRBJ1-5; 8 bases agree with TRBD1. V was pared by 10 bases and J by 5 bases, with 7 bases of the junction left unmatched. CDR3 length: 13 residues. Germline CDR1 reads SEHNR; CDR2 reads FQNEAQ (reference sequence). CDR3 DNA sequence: TGTGCCATTCAGACAGGGGCGGATCAGCCCCAGCATTTT. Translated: CAIQTGADQPQHF. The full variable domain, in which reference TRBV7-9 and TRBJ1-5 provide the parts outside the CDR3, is DTGVSQNPRHKITKRGQNVTFRCDPISEHNRLYWYRQTLGQGPEFLTYFQNEAQLEKSRLLSDRFSAERPKGSFSTLEIQRTEQGDSAMYLCAIQTGADQPQHFGDGTRLSIL.

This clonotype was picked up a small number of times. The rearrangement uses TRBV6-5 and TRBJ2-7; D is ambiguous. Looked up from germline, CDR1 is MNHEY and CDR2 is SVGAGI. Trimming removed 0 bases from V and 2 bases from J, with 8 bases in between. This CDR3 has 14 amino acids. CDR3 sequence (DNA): TGTGCCAGCAGTTACTCAATAAATGCCTACGAGCAGTACTTC. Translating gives CASSYSINAYEQYF.

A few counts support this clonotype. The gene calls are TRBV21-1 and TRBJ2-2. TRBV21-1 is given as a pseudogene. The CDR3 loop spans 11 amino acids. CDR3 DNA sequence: TGTGCCAGCTGGGATGCAAGGGGGCTGTTTTTT. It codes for CASWDARGLFF.

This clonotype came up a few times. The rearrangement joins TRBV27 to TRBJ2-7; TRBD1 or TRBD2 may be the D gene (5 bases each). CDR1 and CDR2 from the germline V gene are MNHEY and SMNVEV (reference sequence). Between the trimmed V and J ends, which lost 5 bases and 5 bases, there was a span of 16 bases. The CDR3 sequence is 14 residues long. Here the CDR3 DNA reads TGTGCCAGCAGTCTGGGGGTAACATCTCACGAGCAGTACGTC. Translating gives CASSLGVTSHEQYV.

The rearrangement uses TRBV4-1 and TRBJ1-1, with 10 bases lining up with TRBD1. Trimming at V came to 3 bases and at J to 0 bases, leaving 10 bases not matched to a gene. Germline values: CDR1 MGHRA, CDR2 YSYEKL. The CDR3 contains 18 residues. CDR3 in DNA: TGCGCCAGCAGCCATACTTGGGGACAGGGGCCTATGAACACTGAAGCTTTCTTT. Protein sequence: CASSHTWGQGPMNTEAFF.

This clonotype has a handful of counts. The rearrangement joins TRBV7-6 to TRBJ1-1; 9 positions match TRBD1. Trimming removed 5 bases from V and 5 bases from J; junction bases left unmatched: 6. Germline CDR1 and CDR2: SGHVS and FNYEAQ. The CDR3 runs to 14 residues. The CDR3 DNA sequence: TGTGCCAGCAGCCCAACAGGGGGCGGAACTGAAGCTTTCTTT. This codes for CASSPTGGGTEAFF.

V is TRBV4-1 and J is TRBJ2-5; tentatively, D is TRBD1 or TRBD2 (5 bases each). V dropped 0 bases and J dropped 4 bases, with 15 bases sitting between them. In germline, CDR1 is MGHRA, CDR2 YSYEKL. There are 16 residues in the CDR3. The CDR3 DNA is TGCGCCAGCAGCCAAGAGGTTGGGCAGGGACCAGAGACCCAGTACTTC. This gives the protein CASSQEVGQGPETQYF.

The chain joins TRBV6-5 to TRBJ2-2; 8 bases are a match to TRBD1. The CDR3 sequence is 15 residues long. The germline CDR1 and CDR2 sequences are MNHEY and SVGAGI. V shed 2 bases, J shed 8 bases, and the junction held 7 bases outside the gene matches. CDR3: CASSYTGGLGGELFF. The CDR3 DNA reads TGTGCCAGCAGTTACACAGGGGGGCTAGGGGGGGAGCTGTTTTTT.

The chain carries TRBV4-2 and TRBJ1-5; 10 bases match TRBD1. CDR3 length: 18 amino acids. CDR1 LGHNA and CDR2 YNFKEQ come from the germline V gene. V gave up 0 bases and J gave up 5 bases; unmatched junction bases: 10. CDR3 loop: CASSQDYHWTGGYQPQHF. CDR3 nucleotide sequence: TGTGCCAGCAGCCAAGACTACCACTGGACAGGGGGATATCAGCCCCAGCATTTT.

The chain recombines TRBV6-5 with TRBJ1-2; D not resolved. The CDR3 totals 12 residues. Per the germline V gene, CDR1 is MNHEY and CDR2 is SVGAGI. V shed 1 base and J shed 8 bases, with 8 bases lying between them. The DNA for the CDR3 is TGTGCCAGCAGTTACTGGGGTGGGGGCTACACCTTC. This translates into CASSYWGGGYTF.

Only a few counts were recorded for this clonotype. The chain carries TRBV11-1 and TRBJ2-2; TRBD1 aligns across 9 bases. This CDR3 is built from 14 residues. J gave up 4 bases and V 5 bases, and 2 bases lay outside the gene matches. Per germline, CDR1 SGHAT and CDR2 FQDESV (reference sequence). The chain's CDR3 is CASSPTGGTGELFF. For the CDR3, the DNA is TGTGCCAGCAGCCCGACAGGGGGCACCGGGGAGCTGTTTTTT. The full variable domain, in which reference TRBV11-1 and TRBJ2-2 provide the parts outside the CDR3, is EAEVAQSPRYKITEKSQAVAFWCDPISGHATLYWYRQILGQGPELLVQFQDESVVDDSQLPKDRFSAERLKGVDSTLKIQPAELGDSAMYLCASSPTGGTGELFFGEGSRLTVL.

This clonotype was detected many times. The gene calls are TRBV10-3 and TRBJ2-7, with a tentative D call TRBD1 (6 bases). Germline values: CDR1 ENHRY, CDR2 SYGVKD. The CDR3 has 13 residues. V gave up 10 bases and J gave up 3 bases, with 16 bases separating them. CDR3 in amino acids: CATARTADYEQYV. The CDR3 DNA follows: TGTGCCACCGCCCGGACAGCGGACTACGAGCAGTACGTC.

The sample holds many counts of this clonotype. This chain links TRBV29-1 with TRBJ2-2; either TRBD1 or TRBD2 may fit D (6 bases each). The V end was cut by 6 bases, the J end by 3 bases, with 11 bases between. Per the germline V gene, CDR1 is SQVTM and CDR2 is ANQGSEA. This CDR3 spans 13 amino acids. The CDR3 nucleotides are TGCAGCGTGGGGGGCCCTCACACCGGGGAGCTGTTTTTT. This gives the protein CSVGGPHTGELFF.

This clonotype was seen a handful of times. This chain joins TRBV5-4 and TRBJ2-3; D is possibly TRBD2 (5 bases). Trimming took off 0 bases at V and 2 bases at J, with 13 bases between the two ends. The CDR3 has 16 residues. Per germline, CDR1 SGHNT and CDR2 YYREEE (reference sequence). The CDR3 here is CASSLEDFSLTDTQYF. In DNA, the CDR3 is TGTGCCAGCAGCTTGGAGGACTTTTCCCTCACAGATACGCAGTATTTT.

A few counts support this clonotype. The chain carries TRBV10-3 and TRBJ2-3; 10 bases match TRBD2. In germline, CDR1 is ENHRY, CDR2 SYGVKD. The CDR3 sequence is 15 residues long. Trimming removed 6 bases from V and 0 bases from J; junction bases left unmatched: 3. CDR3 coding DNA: TGTGCCATCAGAAGGACTAGCGGTAGCACAGATACGCAGTATTTT. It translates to CAIRRTSGSTDTQYF.

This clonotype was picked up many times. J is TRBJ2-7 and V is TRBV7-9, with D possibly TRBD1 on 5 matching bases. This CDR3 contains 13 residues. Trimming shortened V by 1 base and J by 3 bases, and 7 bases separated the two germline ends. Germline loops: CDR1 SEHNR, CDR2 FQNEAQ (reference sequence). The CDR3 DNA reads TGTGCCAGCAGCTTAGGACAGTACTACGAGCAGTACTTC. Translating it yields CASSLGQYYEQYF.

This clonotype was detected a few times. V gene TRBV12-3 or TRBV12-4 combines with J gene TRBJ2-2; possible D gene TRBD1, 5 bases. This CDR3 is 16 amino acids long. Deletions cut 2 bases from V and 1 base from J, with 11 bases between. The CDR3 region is CASSLRPGRNTGELFF. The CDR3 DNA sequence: TGTGCCAGCAGTTTAAGGCCAGGGCGGAACACCGGGGAGCTGTTTTTT.

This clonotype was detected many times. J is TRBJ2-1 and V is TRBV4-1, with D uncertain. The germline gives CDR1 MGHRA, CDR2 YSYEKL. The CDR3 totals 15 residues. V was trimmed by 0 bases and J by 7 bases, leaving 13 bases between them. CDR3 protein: CASSQDISPVNEQFF. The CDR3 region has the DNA TGCGCCAGCAGCCAAGATATATCACCAGTGAATGAGCAGTTCTTC.

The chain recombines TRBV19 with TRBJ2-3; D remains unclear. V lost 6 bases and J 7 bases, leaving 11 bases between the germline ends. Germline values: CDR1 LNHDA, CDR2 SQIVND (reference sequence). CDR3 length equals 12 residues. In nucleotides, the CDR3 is TGTGCCAGTAGCGTAGGGTGGAATACGCAGTATTTT. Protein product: CASSVGWNTQYF. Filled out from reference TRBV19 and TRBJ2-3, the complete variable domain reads DGGITQSPKYLFRKEGQNVTLSCEQNLNHDAMYWYRQDPGQGLRLIYYSQIVNDFQKGDIAEGYSVSREKKESFPLTVTSAQKNPTAFYLCASSVGWNTQYFGPGTRLTVL.

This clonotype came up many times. The CDR3, as DNA: TGTGCCACCAGCAGAGCGGGACAGGGTGACGAGCAGTACTTC. Translating gives CATSRAGQGDEQYF. The chain recombines TRBV15 with TRBJ2-7; 9 positions agree with TRBD1. There are 14 residues in the CDR3. Losses at the gene ends were 1 base for V and 5 bases for J; bases not matched to a gene: 3. Germline-derived CDR1 and CDR2 are LNHNV and YYDKDF (reference sequence).

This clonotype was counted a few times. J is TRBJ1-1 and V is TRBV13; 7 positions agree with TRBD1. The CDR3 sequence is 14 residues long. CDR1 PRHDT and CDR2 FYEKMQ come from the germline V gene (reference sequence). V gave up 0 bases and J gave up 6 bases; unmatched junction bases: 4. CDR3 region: CASSLGADRAEAFF. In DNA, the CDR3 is TGTGCCAGCAGCTTAGGTGCAGACAGGGCTGAAGCTTTCTTT.

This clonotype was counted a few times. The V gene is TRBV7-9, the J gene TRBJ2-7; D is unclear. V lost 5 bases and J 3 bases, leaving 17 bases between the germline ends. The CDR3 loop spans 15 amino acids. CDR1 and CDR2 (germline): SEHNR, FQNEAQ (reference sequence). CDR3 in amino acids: CASSPRTSLGYEQYF. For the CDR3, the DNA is TGTGCCAGCAGCCCCCGGACCAGTTTAGGCTACGAGCAGTACTTC.